This entry lists 18 T cell receptor beta chains sequenced from one sample in a study of T cell responses to AZD1222 COVID-19 vaccine (dated by TCRdb to about 2021). Library preparation employed the immunoSEQ multiplex PCR assay. In TCRdb, the immuneACCESS table is reduced to in-frame sequences with V and J assigned. These tables do not hold every clone; where another copy was compared, an unresolved V gene accounts for under half, and the others remain unexplained. Across this sample there are tens of thousands of clones, with under 95% seen only once. 11% of the sample goes to the ten largest clones. Per the publication, the time point label means: about 28 days (+/-7) after the second vaccine dose. The sample in question was peripheral blood, obtained 28 days after the second AZD1222 dose. The receptors originated from an adult who received the AZD1222 COVID-19 vaccine.

The gene calls are TRBV7-8 and TRBJ1-1; D gene ambiguous. This CDR3 contains 13 residues. V dropped 4 bases and J dropped 4 bases, with 10 bases sitting between them. Germline assignment: CDR1 SGHVS and CDR2 FQNEAQ. The CDR3: CASSSRRVTEAFF. In DNA, the CDR3 is TGTGCCAGCAGCTCCCGGAGGGTCACTGAAGCTTTCTTT. Based on the CDR3 plus reference TRBV7-8 and TRBJ1-1, the full variable domain is GAGVSQSPRYKVAKRGQDVALRCDPISGHVSLFWYQQALGQGPEFLTYFQNEAQLDKSGLPSDRFFAERPEGSVSTLKIQRTQQEDSAVYLCASSSRRVTEAFFGQGTRLTVV.

Written as DNA, the CDR3 is TGTGCCAGCAGCCAGGCCAGCCCCACCGGGGAGCTGTTTTTT. This translates into CASSQASPTGELFF. J is TRBJ2-2 and V is TRBV3-1 (or the pseudogene TRBV3-2); no reliable D call. Germline loops: CDR1 LGHDT, CDR2 YNNKEL (reference sequence). This CDR3 spans 14 amino acids. V was shortened by 3 bases and J by 4 bases, with 9 bases between the two germline ends.

The CDR3, as DNA: TGTGCCAGCAGCTTGGAGCGCGGGGGGCCGTGGAAGGCCCTCCACTTT. Translated, it gives CASSLERGGPWKALHF. The V gene is TRBV5-5, the J gene TRBJ1-6; D is possibly TRBD1 (6 bases). Germline CDR1 reads SGHKS; CDR2 reads YYEKEE (reference sequence). The CDR3 sequence is 16 residues long. Trimming left V 0 bases short and J 14 bases short, with 21 bases between.

As regards this clone: At one of its ends the junction is not consistent with the germline gene, which may arise from a read error. The rearrangement links TRBV7-7 to TRBJ2-7; D ambiguous. The CDR3 is made up of 15 amino acids. CDR1 and CDR2 (germline): SSHAT, FNYEAQ (reference sequence). The CDR3 protein is CASSDTQSPNYEQYF. For the CDR3, the DNA is TGTGCTAGCAGTGACACCCAATCCCCCAACTACGAGCAGTACTTC.

J is TRBJ1-2 and V is TRBV7-9, with 10 bases identical to TRBD1. CDR3 length equals 14 residues. Trimming at V came to 5 bases and at J to 5 bases, leaving 5 bases not matched to a gene. Germline CDR1 reads SEHNR; CDR2 reads FQNEAQ (reference sequence). The CDR3 nucleotides are TGTGCCAGCAGCCCAGACAGGGGGCTGTATGGCTACACCTTC. Translated: CASSPDRGLYGYTF. Full variable domain (remainder filled in from reference TRBV7-9 and TRBJ1-2): DTGVSQNPRHKITKRGQNVTFRCDPISEHNRLYWYRQTLGQGPEFLTYFQNEAQLEKSRLLSDRFSAERPKGSFSTLEIQRTEQGDSAMYLCASSPDRGLYGYTFGSGTRLTVV.

The chain recombines TRBV19 with TRBJ1-5; D is perhaps TRBD1 (5 bases). CDR3 length equals 14 residues. With 7 bases removed from V and 5 bases from J, the gap between germline ends came to 15 bases. In germline, CDR1 is LNHDA, CDR2 SQIVND (reference sequence). CDR3: CASTPGRGDQPQHF. DNA for the CDR3: TGTGCCAGTACCCCCGGCCGGGGGGATCAGCCCCAGCATTTT. Full variable domain (remainder filled in from reference TRBV19 and TRBJ1-5): DGGITQSPKYLFRKEGQNVTLSCEQNLNHDAMYWYRQDPGQGLRLIYYSQIVNDFQKGDIAEGYSVSREKKESFPLTVTSAQKNPTAFYLCASTPGRGDQPQHFGDGTRLSIL.

The chain employs TRBV14 and TRBJ1-1, with TRBD1 matching over 8 bases. The trim removed 2 bases at V and 5 bases at J, leaving 10 bases unmatched. This CDR3 spans 16 amino acids. The germline gives CDR1 SGHDN, CDR2 FVKESK. The CDR3 sequence is CASSQPSGGSWTEAFF. In DNA form, the CDR3 reads TGTGCCAGCAGCCAACCCTCAGGGGGCTCATGGACTGAAGCTTTCTTT. The full variable domain, in which reference TRBV14 and TRBJ1-1 provide the parts outside the CDR3, is EAGVTQFPSHSVIEKGQTVTLRCDPISGHDNLYWYRRVMGKEIKFLLHFVKESKQDESGMPNNRFLAERTGGTYSTLKVQPAELEDSGVYFCASSQPSGGSWTEAFFGQGTRLTVV.

The V call is TRBV5-4, the J call TRBJ2-7; D ambiguous. The CDR3 consists of 13 residues. Trimming pared 0 bases from V and 2 bases from J, leaving 6 bases between. Germline V gene data show CDR1 as SGHNT and CDR2 as YYREEE (reference sequence). The CDR3 region has the DNA TGTGCCAGCAGCTTGGAACAGACCTACGAGCAGTACTTC. Translation gives CASSLEQTYEQYF.

V is TRBV28 and J is TRBJ2-1, with TRBD2 identical over 10 bases. The length of the CDR3 is 16 residues. CDR1 and CDR2 (germline): MDHEN, SYDVKM. The ends lost 6 bases at V and 4 bases at J; junction bases unmatched: 9. The CDR3 protein is CASRTTGLAAYNEQFF. As DNA, the CDR3 is TGTGCCAGCAGAACCACCGGACTAGCGGCTTACAATGAGCAGTTCTTC.

The J gene is TRBJ1-1, the V gene TRBV2; D remains ambiguous. Trimming took off 8 bases at V and 11 bases at J, with 18 bases between the two ends. In germline, CDR1 is SNHLY, CDR2 FYNNEI. This CDR3 contains 12 residues. The CDR3 nucleotides read TGTGCCAGCGGCGGGATCCAAAGATCTGCTTTCTTT. Protein sequence: CASGGIQRSAFF. Supplemented by reference TRBV2 and TRBJ1-1, the full variable domain reads EPEVTQTPSHQVTQMGQEVILRCVPISNHLYFYWYRQILGQKVEFLVSFYNNEISEKSEIFDDQFSVERPDGSNFTLKIRSTKLEDSAMYFCASGGIQRSAFFGQGTRLTVV.

The V gene is TRBV5-4, the J gene TRBJ1-4; D perhaps matches TRBD1 (6 bases). The CDR3 length is 16 residues. CDR1 SGHNT and CDR2 YYREEE come from the germline V gene (reference sequence). The germline V and J ends were trimmed by 4 bases and 5 bases, with 18 bases remaining between them. The CDR3 is CASSPITGPGNEKLFF. The CDR3 nucleotides are TGTGCCAGCAGCCCCATCACAGGGCCGGGAAATGAAAAACTGTTTTTT.

This chain joins TRBV13 and TRBJ1-2; 7 bases are shared with TRBD1. With V trimmed by 5 bases and J by 4 bases, 7 bases remained unmatched. The CDR3 is made up of 14 amino acids. In germline, CDR1 is PRHDT, CDR2 FYEKMQ (reference sequence). CDR3 residues: CASSLTGDSYGYTF. The CDR3 region has the DNA TGTGCCAGCAGCCTCACAGGGGATTCCTATGGCTACACCTTC. Full variable domain (rest looked up from reference TRBV13 and TRBJ1-2): AAGVIQSPRHLIKEKRETATLKCYPIPRHDTVYWYQQGPGQDPQFLISFYEKMQSDKGSIPDRFSAQQFSDYHSELNMSSLELGDSALYFCASSLTGDSYGYTFGSGTRLTVV.

The CDR3 is CASSQDLVQPQHF. CDR3 sequence (DNA): TGTGCCAGCAGCCAAGATCTGGTTCAGCCCCAGCATTTT. The V gene is TRBV3-1 (or the pseudogene TRBV3-2), the J gene TRBJ1-5; D gene ambiguous. V was pared by 0 bases and J by 6 bases, with 6 bases between. The germline V gene encodes CDR1 LGHDT and CDR2 YNNKEL (reference sequence). This CDR3 comprises 13 residues.

The V and J genes are TRBV5-1 and TRBJ1-4; possibly TRBD1 for D (5 bases). The CDR3 contains 14 residues. Germline V gene lookup returns CDR1 SGHRS and CDR2 YFSETQ. The V gene lost 7 bases and the J gene lost 0 bases, with 10 bases spanning the gap. The CDR3 spells CASAGTTTNEKLFF. Written as DNA, the CDR3 is TGCGCCAGCGCCGGGACTACAACTAATGAAAAACTGTTTTTT.

The rearrangement joins TRBV7-2 to TRBJ1-6; D is ambiguous. The germline V gene encodes CDR1 SGHTA and CDR2 FQGNSA. V lost 1 base and J 0 bases, leaving 13 bases between the germline ends. This CDR3 has 18 residues. Here the CDR3 reads CASSLDSPGRSYNSPLHF. The CDR3 DNA reads TGTGCCAGCAGCTTAGATTCTCCTGGACGCTCCTATAATTCACCCCTCCACTTT.

J is TRBJ2-7 and V is TRBV5-6; D is uncertain. The CDR3 covers 12 residues. The ends were cut back, 2 bases at V and 6 bases at J, with 9 bases in the middle. The germline V gene encodes CDR1 SGHDT and CDR2 YYEEEE. This chain's CDR3 is CASSFRPGEQYF. Here the CDR3 DNA reads TGTGCCAGCAGCTTCCGACCGGGCGAGCAGTACTTC. Full variable domain (remainder filled in from reference TRBV5-6 and TRBJ2-7): DAGVTQSPTHLIKTRGQQVTLRCSPKSGHDTVSWYQQALGQGPQFIFQYYEEEERQRGNFPDRFSGHQFPNYSSELNVNALLLGDSALYLCASSFRPGEQYFGPGTRLTVT.

This clone was picked up one time. The chain combines TRBV5-5 with TRBJ1-1; no reliable D call. The CDR3 length is 12 residues. V was trimmed by 4 bases and J by 8 bases, leaving 12 bases between them. Germline V gene lookup returns CDR1 SGHKS and CDR2 YYEKEE (reference sequence). The CDR3 coding sequence is TGTGCCAGCAGCCGGGCCGCGAGGGAAGCTTTCTTT. Translated: CASSRAAREAFF. The variable domain in full, with the rest retrieved from reference TRBV5-5 and TRBJ1-1, is DAGVTQSPTHLIKTRGQQVTLRCSPISGHKSVSWYQQVLGQGPQFIFQYYEKEERGRGNFPDRFSARQFPNYSSELNVNALLLGDSALYLCASSRAAREAFFGQGTRLTVV.

The CDR3 nucleotides are TGTGCCTGGAGTGTACCAGAGGCCTACGAGCAGTACTTC. This gives the protein CAWSVPEAYEQYF. The chain couples TRBV30 to TRBJ2-7; D uncertain. The V and J ends lost 0 bases and 2 bases respectively, with 8 bases between them. Looked up from germline, CDR1 is GTSNPN and CDR2 is SVGIG (reference sequence). CDR3 length: 13 amino acids.